The clone carrying this TCR beta chain has ten or more counts. Amplification of TCR beta CDR3 regions used RNA as the template. The primer set for the first-round RT-PCR of the TCR CDR3 was HTBI. Using its own MiXCR run on the multiplex PCR reads, TCRdb lists one record per CDR3 protein. Here the sample spans around 290,000 distinct CDR3 sequences, 10% to 15% being singletons. The data were obtained in a study of T cells in Graves' hyperthyroidism and ophthalmopathy. Germline V CDR1 and CDR2: ENHRY, SYGVKD. The CDR3 is 15 amino acids. The ends were cut back, 0 bases at V and 2 bases at J, with 10 bases in the middle.

Material: blood. This TCR came from a woman aged 30 to 39 with Graves' hyperthyroidism that later progressed to Graves' ophthalmopathy. The rearrangement uses TRBV10-3 and TRBJ2-5; D possibly corresponds to TRBD1 (5 bases). The CDR3 spells CAISESGVFQETQYF. As DNA, the CDR3 is TGTGCCATCAGTGAGTCAGGGGTTTTTCAAGAGACCCAGTACTTC.